These 20 T cell receptor beta chains came from one sample sequenced in a study of blood T cell repertoires in COVID-19. Assay: immunoSEQ multiplex PCR; the TCRdb copy retains only in-frame clones and omits some. The sample contains about 190,000 clones, 70% to 80% of which appear only once. What was sequenced was peripheral blood. The receptors were sampled from a woman in her forties or fifties with acute or convalescent COVID-19.

The table lists this clone with a few counts. The rearrangement joins TRBV11-2 to TRBJ2-7; TRBD2 agrees at 9 bases. The germline V gene encodes CDR1 SGHAT and CDR2 FQNNGV. The CDR3 consists of 15 residues. The V gene end was trimmed by 1 base and the J gene end by 6 bases; junction bases not matched to a gene: 7. For the CDR3, the DNA is TGTGCCAGCAGCTTAGGTGTTAGCGGGGGATTCGAGCAGTACTTC. It is translated as CASSLGVSGGFEQYF.

This clone was observed many times. The genes are TRBV30 and TRBJ1-2, with D uncertain. Germline CDR1 is GTSNPN and CDR2 is SVGIG (reference sequence). The CDR3 totals 14 residues. The germline V and J ends were trimmed by 5 bases and 5 bases, with 18 bases remaining between them. The CDR3: CAWETYPSEYGYTF. As DNA, the CDR3 is TGTGCCTGGGAGACCTACCCTTCGGAGTATGGCTACACCTTC.

The V gene is TRBV5-1, the J gene TRBJ1-4; the D gene is possibly TRBD1 (5 bases). The germline V gene encodes CDR1 SGHRS and CDR2 YFSETQ. Between the trimmed V and J ends, which lost 4 bases and 8 bases, there was a span of 18 bases. The CDR3 spans 15 residues. CDR3 bases: TGCGCCAGCAGCGGAGGGGTCCGCAGGGAGGAAAAACTGTTTTTT. Translation: CASSGGVRREEKLFF.

This chain uses TRBV16 with TRBJ1-4; unclear D gene. This CDR3 comprises 15 residues. Germline CDR1 is KGHSY and CDR2 is FQNENV. The ends were cut back, 3 bases at V and 3 bases at J, with 11 bases in the middle. The CDR3 nucleotides read TGTGCCAGCAGCCATCTCGGAGGGCCTAATGAAAAACTGTTTTTT. It translates to CASSHLGGPNEKLFF.

In its sample, this clone was seen a few times. The chain has TRBV5-4 and TRBJ2-7; TRBD2 matches 13 bases. With 2 bases clipped from V and 6 bases from J, the junction kept 2 bases outside the gene matches. CDR3 length: 14 residues. Germline CDR1 SGHNT, CDR2 YYREEE (reference sequence). CDR3 sequence: CASSLGLAGAEQYF. As DNA, the CDR3 is TGTGCCAGCAGCTTAGGACTAGCGGGAGCCGAGCAGTACTTC.

V is TRBV30 and J is TRBJ2-7, with D possibly TRBD1 on 5 matching bases. Germline V gives CDR1 GTSNPN, CDR2 SVGIG (reference sequence). V lost 4 bases and J lost 1, with 14 bases in between. This CDR3 comprises 14 residues. The CDR3 sequence: CAWKPSRASYEQYF. Here the CDR3 DNA reads TGTGCCTGGAAGCCAAGCAGGGCTTCCTACGAGCAGTACTTC.

The genes are TRBV28 and TRBJ2-1, with TRBD2 matching 8 bases. The junction had 9 bases not matched to a gene; V was cut back by 8 bases and J by 3 bases. CDR3 size: 15 residues. Per germline, CDR1 MDHEN and CDR2 SYDVKM. In nucleotides, the CDR3 is TGTGCCAGCCGAATCCTCAGCGGGAGCTACAATGAGCAGTTCTTC. As protein: CASRILSGSYNEQFF.

The chain is built from TRBV6-6 and TRBJ1-5, with 10 bases matching TRBD1. Trimming removed 6 bases from V and 0 bases from J; junction bases left unmatched: 14. The CDR3 is made up of 19 amino acids. Germline values: CDR1 MNHNY, CDR2 SVGAGI (reference sequence). The CDR3 DNA sequence: TGTGCCAGCAGCTCTACCCCGGGACAGGGGCTATATAGCAATCAGCCCCAGCATTTT. Amino acid sequence: CASSSTPGQGLYSNQPQHF.

The chain is built from TRBV5-1 and TRBJ2-7, with D uncertain. CDR1 is SGHRS and CDR2 is YFSETQ in the germline V gene. The CDR3 spans 15 residues. V lost 2 bases to trimming and J lost 0 bases, with 12 bases between them. The CDR3 DNA sequence: TGCGCCAGCAGCTTTCGAGGTTCCAACTCCTACGAGCAGTACTTC. Amino acid sequence: CASSFRGSNSYEQYF. The full variable domain, in which reference TRBV5-1 and TRBJ2-7 provide the parts outside the CDR3, is KAGVTQTPRYLIKTRGQQVTLSCSPISGHRSVSWYQQTPGQGLQFLFEYFSETQRNKGNFPGRFSGRQFSNSRSEMNVSTLELGDSALYLCASSFRGSNSYEQYFGPGTRLTVT.

This clone was observed once. This chain uses TRBV6-5 with TRBJ1-2, with 9 bases matching TRBD1. The germline V gene encodes CDR1 MNHEY and CDR2 SVGAGI. This CDR3 contains 13 residues. The V gene end was trimmed by 6 bases and the J gene end by 8 bases; junction bases not matched to a gene: 7. CDR3 residues: CASRAGTGLGYTF. In DNA form, the CDR3 reads TGTGCCAGCAGGGCCGGGACAGGGCTAGGCTACACCTTC.

This chain links TRBV7-6 with TRBJ1-4, with D hard to call. Trimming took off 1 base at V and 9 bases at J, with 15 bases between the two ends. The CDR3 is 15 residues long. Germline assignment: CDR1 SGHVS and CDR2 FNYEAQ. CDR3 nucleotides: TGTGCCAGCAGCTTAGAGGAGGGTTTGACCCAAAAACTGTTTTTT. Protein product: CASSLEEGLTQKLFF.

This clone was counted a single time. The chain links TRBV18 to TRBJ2-7, with 14 positions matching TRBD2. The CDR3 is 18 residues long. The V gene's germline CDR1 is KGHSH and CDR2 LQKENI. The J segment lost 3 bases and the V segment lost 6 bases, leaving 13 bases of the junction unmatched. The CDR3 reads CASSPGTSGRGRNYEQYF. The CDR3 DNA is TGTGCCAGCTCTCCCGGGACTAGCGGGAGAGGCAGGAACTACGAGCAGTACTTC.

This chain joins TRBV19 and TRBJ1-5, with D perhaps TRBD1 (5 bases). Germline V CDR1 and CDR2: LNHDA, SQIVND (reference sequence). The CDR3 contains 16 residues. Trimming took off 6 bases at V and 1 base at J, with 16 bases between the two ends. The chain's CDR3 is CASSQIRALSNQPQHF. The CDR3 region has the DNA TGTGCCAGTAGCCAGATCAGGGCTCTCAGCAATCAGCCCCAGCATTTT.

V and J are TRBV28 and TRBJ1-5, with 7 bases aligning to TRBD1. Trimming cost V 6 bases and J 8 bases; bases outside gene matches: 7. Per germline, CDR1 MDHEN and CDR2 SYDVKM. The CDR3 is made up of 13 amino acids. Written as DNA, the CDR3 is TGTGCCAGCAGGACAAACAGGGGCAAGCCCCAGCATTTT. Residues: CASRTNRGKPQHF.

With regard to this clone: This CDR3 is also generated by other DNA sequences in the sample. The rearrangement uses TRBV7-2 and TRBJ1-1; D possibly corresponds to TRBD1 (6 bases). This CDR3 has 13 amino acids. Germline CDR1 is SGHTA and CDR2 is FQGNSA. V was cut by 5 bases and J by 4 bases, with 11 bases left in between. The CDR3 sequence: CASSLGGRTEAFF. The CDR3 DNA sequence: TGTGCCAGCAGCCTAGGGGGGCGCACTGAAGCTTTCTTT.

The J gene is TRBJ2-7, the V gene TRBV6-5; 11 positions match TRBD1. CDR1 is MNHEY, CDR2 SVGAGI, per germline. The CDR3 has 16 residues. V shed 3 bases, J shed 4 bases, and the junction held 8 bases outside the gene matches. The CDR3 coding sequence is TGTGCCAGCAGTTATCCCGGGACAGGGGGGGAATACGAGCAGTACTTC. Its translation: CASSYPGTGGEYEQYF.

Here the CDR3 reads CASSFRGLYSYNEQFF. CDR3 DNA: TGTGCCAGCAGTTTTAGAGGGCTGTACTCCTACAATGAGCAGTTCTTC. The chain joins TRBV28 to TRBJ2-1; perhaps TRBD2 as D (5 bases). CDR1 MDHEN and CDR2 SYDVKM come from the germline V gene. With 3 bases removed from V and 0 bases from J, the gap between germline ends came to 12 bases. CDR3 length equals 16 residues.

V gene TRBV7-8 combines with J gene TRBJ1-4; no reliable D call. The CDR3 covers 14 residues. From germline, CDR1 is SGHVS and CDR2 FQNEAQ. The V end was cut by 1 base, the J end by 10 bases, with 13 bases between. The CDR3 reads CASSLEAELGKLFF. CDR3 nucleotides: TGTGCCAGCAGCTTAGAGGCGGAATTGGGAAAACTGTTTTTT.

This chain connects TRBV6-5 to TRBJ2-1; 10 bases map to TRBD1. The CDR3 is made up of 15 amino acids. The germline V gene has CDR1 MNHEY and CDR2 SVGAGI. The trim removed 6 bases at V and 7 bases at J, leaving 9 bases unmatched. CDR3 sequence reads: CASSSDRGPNNEQFF. In nucleotides, the CDR3 is TGTGCCAGCAGCTCCGACAGGGGGCCAAATAATGAGCAGTTCTTC.

The chain is built from TRBV27 and TRBJ2-1; TRBD1 aligns across 7 bases. In germline, CDR1 is MNHEY, CDR2 SMNVEV (reference sequence). The CDR3 is 18 residues long. V lost 7 bases, J lost 2 bases, and 17 bases stayed unmatched. The CDR3 sequence is CASIPHGQEHYTYNEQFF. Here the CDR3 DNA reads TGTGCCAGCATCCCCCACGGACAGGAACATTACACCTACAATGAGCAGTTCTTC.